Ten or more counts support the clone carrying this T cell receptor (beta chain). Germline lookup yields CDR1 MNHNY and CDR2 SVGAGI (reference sequence). The length of the CDR3 is 14 residues. Trimming stripped 2 bases from V and 13 bases from J, with 15 bases between. This sample is part of a study of blood T cell repertoires in COVID-19. On the study more broadly: Specimens from acute and convalescent COVID-19 originated in the United States, Italy and Spain. PBMCs, B-cell-depleted T cells, or T cells were the source of the cDNA or gDNA that made up the material.

Per the study methods: Estimates of nucleated cell counts were drawn from the amplification of reference gene primers. Method: immunoSEQ multiplex PCR; TCRdb's copy keeps in-frame clones and lacks some. V and J calls and clone size are given by that table; D and trimming were obtained from the DNA. The sample has approximately 170,000 clones; approximately 82% are singletons. This chain joins TRBV6-6 and TRBJ1-6, with a weak D call TRBD1 (6 bases). This receptor was taken from a man aged 65 to 85 who had recovered from COVID-19. Material for sequencing was peripheral blood. CDR3 amino acids: CASSYGLQGEPLHF. The CDR3 DNA reads as TGTGCCAGCAGTTACGGGCTACAGGGTGAGCCCCTCCACTTT.